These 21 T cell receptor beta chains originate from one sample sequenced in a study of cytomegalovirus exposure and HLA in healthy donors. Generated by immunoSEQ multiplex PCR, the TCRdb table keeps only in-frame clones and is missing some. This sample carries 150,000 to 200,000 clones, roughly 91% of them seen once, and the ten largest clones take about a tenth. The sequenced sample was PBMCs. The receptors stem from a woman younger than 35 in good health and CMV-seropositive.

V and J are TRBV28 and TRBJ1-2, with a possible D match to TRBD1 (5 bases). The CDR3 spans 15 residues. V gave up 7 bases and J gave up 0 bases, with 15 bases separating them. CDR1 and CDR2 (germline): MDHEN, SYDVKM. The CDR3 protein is CASTINGGANYGYTF. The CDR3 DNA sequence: TGTGCCAGCACCATTAACGGAGGGGCTAACTATGGCTACACCTTC.

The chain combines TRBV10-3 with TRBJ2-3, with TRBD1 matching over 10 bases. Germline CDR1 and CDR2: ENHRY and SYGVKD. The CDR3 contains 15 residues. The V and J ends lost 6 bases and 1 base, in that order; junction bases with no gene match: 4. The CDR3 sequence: CAISTTGGRTDTQYF. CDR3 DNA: TGTGCCATCAGCACGACAGGGGGCCGCACAGATACGCAGTATTTT.

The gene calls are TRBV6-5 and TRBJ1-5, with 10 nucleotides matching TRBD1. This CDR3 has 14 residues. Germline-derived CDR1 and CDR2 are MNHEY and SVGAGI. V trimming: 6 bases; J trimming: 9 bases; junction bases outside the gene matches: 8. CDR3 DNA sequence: TGTGCCAGCAGGGAAGACAGGGGGCGCCGGCCCCAGCATTTT. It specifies CASREDRGRRPQHF.

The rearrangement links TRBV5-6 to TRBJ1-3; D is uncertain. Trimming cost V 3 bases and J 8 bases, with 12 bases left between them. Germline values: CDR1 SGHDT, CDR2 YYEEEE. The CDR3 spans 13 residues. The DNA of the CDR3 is TGTGCCAGCAGCTCGGGATCAGTAGACACCATATATTTT. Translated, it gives CASSSGSVDTIYF.

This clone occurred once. DNA of the CDR3: TGTGCCAGCAGCTTAGATAGGGGGACTAGATTACTCACAGATACGCAGTATTTT. Protein product: CASSLDRGTRLLTDTQYF. The genes are TRBV7-6 and TRBJ2-3, with TRBD2 matching over 8 bases. V lost 1 base to trimming and J lost 2 bases; unmatched junction nucleotides: 11. This CDR3 has 18 amino acids. The V gene's germline CDR1 is SGHVS and CDR2 FNYEAQ. The full variable domain, rest sourced from reference TRBV7-6 and TRBJ2-3, is GAGVSQSPRYKVTKRGQDVALRCDPISGHVSLYWYRQALGQGPEFLTYFNYEAQQDKSGLPNDRFSAERPEGSISTLTIQRTEQRDSAMYRCASSLDRGTRLLTDTQYFGPGTRLTVL.

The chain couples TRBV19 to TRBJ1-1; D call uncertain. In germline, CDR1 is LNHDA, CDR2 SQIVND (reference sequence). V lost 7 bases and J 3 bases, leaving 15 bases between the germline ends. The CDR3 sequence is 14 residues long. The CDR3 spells CASTSRGDYTEAFF. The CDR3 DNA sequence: TGTGCCAGTACCTCCCGGGGAGACTACACTGAAGCTTTCTTT.

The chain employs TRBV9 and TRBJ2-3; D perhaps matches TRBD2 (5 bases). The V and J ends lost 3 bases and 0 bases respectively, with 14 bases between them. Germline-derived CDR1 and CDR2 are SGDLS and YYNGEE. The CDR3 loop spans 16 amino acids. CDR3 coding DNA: TGTGCCAGCAGCGCGTCCAGCGGAGACAGCACAGATACGCAGTATTTT. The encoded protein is CASSASSGDSTDTQYF.

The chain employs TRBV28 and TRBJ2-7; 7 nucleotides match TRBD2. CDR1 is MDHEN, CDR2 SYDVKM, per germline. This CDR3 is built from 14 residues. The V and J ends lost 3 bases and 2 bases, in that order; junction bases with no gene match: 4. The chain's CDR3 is CASSFLGGAYEQYF. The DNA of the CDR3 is TGTGCCAGCAGTTTTTTGGGAGGGGCCTACGAGCAGTACTTC.

This CDR3 is CASSDKGSRGRVFF. The CDR3 bases are TGTGCCAGCAGTGACAAGGGCTCGAGAGGGAGGGTGTTTTTT. V is TRBV6-4 and J is TRBJ1-4; D is uncertain. CDR3 length: 14 residues. Trimming stripped 2 bases from V and 15 bases from J, with 19 bases between. The V gene's germline CDR1 is MRHNA and CDR2 SNTAGT.

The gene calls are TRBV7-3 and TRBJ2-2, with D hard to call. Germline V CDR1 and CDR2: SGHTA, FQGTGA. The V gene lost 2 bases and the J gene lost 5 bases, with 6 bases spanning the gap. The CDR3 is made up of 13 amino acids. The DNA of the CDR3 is TGTGCCAGCAGCTTATCGACAACCGGGGAGCTGTTTTTT. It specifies CASSLSTTGELFF.

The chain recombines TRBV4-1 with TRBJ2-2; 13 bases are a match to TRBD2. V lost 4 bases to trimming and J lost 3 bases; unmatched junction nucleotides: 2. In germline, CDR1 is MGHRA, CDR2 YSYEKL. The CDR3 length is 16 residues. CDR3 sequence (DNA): TGCGCCAGCAGCCGGACTAGCGGGAGTGACACCGGGGAGCTGTTTTTT. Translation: CASSRTSGSDTGELFF.

The CDR3 loop is CASSSLGAGVSGNTIYF. In nucleotides, the CDR3 is TGTGCCAGCAGTTCGCTGGGGGCAGGGGTCTCTGGAAACACCATATATTTT. This chain uses TRBV27 with TRBJ1-3, with D possibly matching TRBD1 (6 bases). The ends were cut back, 4 bases at V and 0 bases at J, with 16 bases in the middle. Per the germline V gene, CDR1 is MNHEY and CDR2 is SMNVEV (reference sequence). This CDR3 is 17 amino acids long.

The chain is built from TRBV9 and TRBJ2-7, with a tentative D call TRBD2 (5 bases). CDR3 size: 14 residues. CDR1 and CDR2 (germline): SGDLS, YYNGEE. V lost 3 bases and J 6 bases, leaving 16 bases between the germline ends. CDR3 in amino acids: CASSATLGRVEQYF. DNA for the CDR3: TGTGCCAGCAGCGCGACACTAGGGCGCGTCGAGCAGTACTTC.

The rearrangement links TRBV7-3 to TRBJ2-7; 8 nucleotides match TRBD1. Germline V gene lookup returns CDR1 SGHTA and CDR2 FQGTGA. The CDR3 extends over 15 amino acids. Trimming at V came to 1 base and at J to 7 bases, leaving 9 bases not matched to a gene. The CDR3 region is CASSLNSGGIGEQYF. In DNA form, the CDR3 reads TGTGCCAGCAGCTTAAATTCAGGGGGCATAGGAGAGCAGTACTTC.

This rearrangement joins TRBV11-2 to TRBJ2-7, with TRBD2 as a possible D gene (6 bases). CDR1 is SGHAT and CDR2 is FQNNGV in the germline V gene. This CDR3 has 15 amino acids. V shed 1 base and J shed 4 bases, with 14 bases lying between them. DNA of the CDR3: TGTGCCAGCAGCTTAGTTGGCGGGACTTGGTACGAGCAGTACTTC. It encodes CASSLVGGTWYEQYF.

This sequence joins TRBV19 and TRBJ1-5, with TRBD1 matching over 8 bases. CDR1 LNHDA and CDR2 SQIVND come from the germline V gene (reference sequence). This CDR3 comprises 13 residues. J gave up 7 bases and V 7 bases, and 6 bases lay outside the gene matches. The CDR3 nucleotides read TGTGCCAGTAACCCTGACAGGGGCCAGCCCCAGCATTTT. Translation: CASNPDRGQPQHF.

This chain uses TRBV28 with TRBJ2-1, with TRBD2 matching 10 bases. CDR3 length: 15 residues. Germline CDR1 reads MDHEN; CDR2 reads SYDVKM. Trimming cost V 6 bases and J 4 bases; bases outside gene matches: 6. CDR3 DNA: TGTGCCAGCAGCCGGACTAGCGGAAGATACAATGAGCAGTTCTTC. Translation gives CASSRTSGRYNEQFF.

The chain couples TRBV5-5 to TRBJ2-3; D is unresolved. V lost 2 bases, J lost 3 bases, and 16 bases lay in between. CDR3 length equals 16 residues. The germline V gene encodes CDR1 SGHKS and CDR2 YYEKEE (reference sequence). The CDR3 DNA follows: TGTGCCAGCAGCTTAGTCGTGGCAGACTTTACAGATACGCAGTATTTT. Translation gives CASSLVVADFTDTQYF.

The CDR3 protein is CSVPPSWGATDTQYF. CDR3 DNA sequence: TGCAGCGTTCCCCCTTCGTGGGGAGCCACAGATACGCAGTATTTT. The chain has TRBV29-1 and TRBJ2-3; D is possibly TRBD2 (5 bases). CDR1 is SQVTM and CDR2 is ANQGSEA in the germline V gene. V was clipped by 5 bases and J by 2 bases, with 17 bases between them. This CDR3 is 15 amino acids long.

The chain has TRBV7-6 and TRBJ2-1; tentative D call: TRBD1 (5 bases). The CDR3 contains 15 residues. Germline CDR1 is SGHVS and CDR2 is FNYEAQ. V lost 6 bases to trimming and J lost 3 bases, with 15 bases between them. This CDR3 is CASSLTQGFYNEQFF. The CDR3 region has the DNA TGTGCCAGCAGTCTTACCCAGGGTTTCTACAATGAGCAGTTCTTC. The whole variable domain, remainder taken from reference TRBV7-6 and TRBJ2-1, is GAGVSQSPRYKVTKRGQDVALRCDPISGHVSLYWYRQALGQGPEFLTYFNYEAQQDKSGLPNDRFSAERPEGSISTLTIQRTEQRDSAMYRCASSLTQGFYNEQFFGPGTRLTVL.

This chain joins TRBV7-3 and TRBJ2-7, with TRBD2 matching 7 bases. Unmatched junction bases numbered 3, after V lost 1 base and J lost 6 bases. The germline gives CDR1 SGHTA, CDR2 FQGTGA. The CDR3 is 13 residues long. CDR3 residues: CASSLRGEGEQYF. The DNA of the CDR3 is TGTGCCAGCAGCTTAAGAGGGGAGGGCGAGCAGTACTTC.